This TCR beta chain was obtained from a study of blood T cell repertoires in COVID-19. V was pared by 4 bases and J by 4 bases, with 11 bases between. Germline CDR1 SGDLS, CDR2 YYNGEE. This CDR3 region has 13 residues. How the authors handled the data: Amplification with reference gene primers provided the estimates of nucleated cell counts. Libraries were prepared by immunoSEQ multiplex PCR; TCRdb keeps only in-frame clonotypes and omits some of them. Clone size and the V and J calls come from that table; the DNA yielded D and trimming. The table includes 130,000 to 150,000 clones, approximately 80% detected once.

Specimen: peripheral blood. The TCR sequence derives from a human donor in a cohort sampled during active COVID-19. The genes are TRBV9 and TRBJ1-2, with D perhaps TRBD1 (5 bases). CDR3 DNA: TGTGCCAGCAGCCCTGACAGTGGCTATGGCTACACCTTC. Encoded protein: CASSPDSGYGYTF.